This T cell receptor (beta chain) was retrieved from a study of blood T cell repertoires in COVID-19. About the research overall: Spain, Italy and the United States supplied samples that represented acute and convalescent COVID-19. Sources were T cells, B-cell-depleted T cells, or PBMCs; the material itself was cDNA or gDNA.

In the authors' methods: Reference gene primer amplification gave estimated nucleated cell counts. Clones were read by immunoSEQ multiplex PCR, and TCRdb kept only the in-frame ones, dropping some. V and J calls and clone size are as listed in that table; D and trimming were resolved from the DNA. The table lists 100,000 to 150,000 clones, 70% to 90% of them singletons. Germline assignment: CDR1 KGHSH and CDR2 LQKENI. The CDR3 consists of 16 residues. V was clipped by 5 bases and J by 0 bases; unmatched bases: 8. The TCR was taken from a woman between 50 and 59 years old with acute or convalescent COVID-19. The sequencing input was peripheral blood. The rearrangement joins TRBV18 to TRBJ2-3, with TRBD1 identical over 7 bases. CDR3 residues: CASSSLGTASTDTQYF. The CDR3 DNA sequence: TGTGCCAGCTCATCTCTTGGGACAGCTAGCACAGATACGCAGTATTTT.